This TCR beta chain is from a study of T-cell reconstitution after alpha-beta-depleted transplantation in children. The CDR3 is 13 residues long. The germline V gene encodes CDR1 WSHSY and CDR2 SAAADI. Trimming cost V 3 bases and J 3 bases, with 8 bases left between them. Unique molecular identifiers were incorporated during preparation of the TCRbeta library. In TCRdb, the PCR reads were re-called with MiXCR into one record per CDR3 protein. The sample has 600,000 to 700,000 distinct CDR3 sequences, roughly 17% seen once. This clonotype was seen repeatedly, ten times or more. This clonotype was sampled from a human donor who donated a stem cell graft to a child with acute myeloid leukemia. Sequenced material: PBMCs from the stem cell graft donor, taken from the stem cell graft. The chain links TRBV10-2 to TRBJ1-1; no clear D. Here the CDR3 reads CASSDRGYTEAFF. CDR3 in DNA: TGCGCCAGCAGTGACCGGGGATACACTGAAGCTTTCTTT.